A single sample gave rise to the 14 T cell receptor beta chains below, sequenced in a study of blood T cell repertoires in COVID-19. The protocol was immunoSEQ multiplex PCR, while the TCRdb copy is restricted to in-frame clones and leaves out a portion. Here the sample spans tens of thousands of clones, just under 85% being singletons. Sequencing was done on a sample of peripheral blood. Source of these receptors: a man aged 60 to 75 with acute or convalescent COVID-19.

The V and J genes are TRBV6-4 and TRBJ1-2; TRBD1 agrees at 9 bases. This CDR3 spans 13 amino acids. V lost 6 bases, J lost 9 bases, and 8 bases stayed unmatched. Germline V gene lookup returns CDR1 MRHNA and CDR2 SNTAGT. The CDR3 coding sequence is TGTGCCAGCAGAAAGACCGGACAGGGGAGCTACACCTTC. As protein: CASRKTGQGSYTF.

This clone has just one count. V and J are TRBV7-2 and TRBJ2-2; the match to TRBD1 covers 8 bases. The CDR3 totals 14 residues. V trimming: 8 bases; J trimming: 4 bases; junction bases outside the gene matches: 6. The V gene's germline CDR1 is SGHTA and CDR2 FQGNSA. CDR3 DNA sequence: TGTGCCAGCCGCAGGGGGCCGGTCACCGGGGAGCTGTTTTTT. Protein: CASRRGPVTGELFF.

The V gene is TRBV30, the J gene TRBJ1-4; TRBD1 aligns across 9 bases. V trimming: 1 base; J trimming: 8 bases; junction bases outside the gene matches: 5. Germline V gene sequence: CDR1 GTSNPN, CDR2 SVGIG (reference sequence). This CDR3 is built from 14 residues. The DNA for the CDR3 is TGTGCCTGGAGTGAGGACAGGGGTACCGAAAAACTGTTTTTT. Translating gives CAWSEDRGTEKLFF.

This sequence joins TRBV7-3 and TRBJ1-1; perhaps TRBD1 as D (5 bases). Germline CDR1 is SGHTA and CDR2 is FQGTGA. The V end lost 2 bases, the J end lost 0 bases, and 13 bases lay between the germline ends. There are 16 residues in the CDR3. CDR3 sequence: CASSLSGVEMNTEAFF. CDR3 nucleotides: TGTGCCAGCAGCTTATCGGGGGTAGAGATGAACACTGAAGCTTTCTTT.

This clone was detected a few times. The chain couples TRBV24-1 to TRBJ2-1; 7 bases are shared with TRBD1. The CDR3 has 15 amino acids. The germline CDR1 and CDR2 sequences are KGHDR and SFDVKD. The J segment lost 5 bases and the V segment lost 1 base, leaving 4 bases of the junction unmatched. In DNA form, the CDR3 reads TGTGCCACCAGTGATTTTGGGACAGACAACAATGAGCAGTTCTTC. This codes for CATSDFGTDNNEQFF.

This clone has only one observation. The chain combines TRBV30 with TRBJ2-3; D gene unclear. Deletions cut 3 bases from V and 2 bases from J, with 12 bases between. Germline-derived CDR1 and CDR2 are GTSNPN and SVGIG (reference sequence). CDR3 length: 14 residues. The CDR3 DNA reads as TGTGCCTGGAGGGGCCTAAAGACCACAGATACGCAGTATTTT. Translation: CAWRGLKTTDTQYF.

The chain links TRBV11-2 to TRBJ1-1, with D possibly TRBD1 on 5 matching bases. V was pared by 2 bases and J by 1 base, with 14 bases between. From germline, CDR1 is SGHAT and CDR2 FQNNGV. This CDR3 comprises 16 residues. CDR3 in DNA: TGTGCCAGCAGCTTATTATTCTTTACAGGGAACACTGAAGCTTTCTTT. Its protein is CASSLLFFTGNTEAFF.

The V and J genes are TRBV19 and TRBJ2-3; D is unresolved. Trimming pared 7 bases from V and 0 bases from J, leaving 11 bases between. CDR1 is LNHDA, CDR2 SQIVND, per germline (reference sequence). The CDR3 runs 14 residues. The CDR3 reads CASTIGASTDTQYF. The CDR3 nucleotides are TGTGCCAGTACCATCGGTGCTAGCACAGATACGCAGTATTTT. The full variable domain, with the rest looked up from reference TRBV19 and TRBJ2-3, is DGGITQSPKYLFRKEGQNVTLSCEQNLNHDAMYWYRQDPGQGLRLIYYSQIVNDFQKGDIAEGYSVSREKKESFPLTVTSAQKNPTAFYLCASTIGASTDTQYFGPGTRLTVL.

This chain uses TRBV14 with TRBJ1-2, with a tentative D call TRBD1 (5 bases). The CDR3 is made up of 14 amino acids. Germline CDR1 reads SGHDN; CDR2 reads FVKESK. V dropped 3 bases and J dropped 6 bases, with 14 bases sitting between them. DNA for the CDR3: TGTGCCAGCAGCCAGGGGCCCAGGGTCGATGGCTACACCTTC. Protein product: CASSQGPRVDGYTF.

V and J are TRBV5-1 and TRBJ1-6; 9 bases line up with TRBD1. Looked up from germline, CDR1 is SGHRS and CDR2 is YFSETQ. J was trimmed by 10 bases and V by 4 bases; bases with no gene match: 12. This CDR3 region has 16 residues. The CDR3 reads CASSPGAGQGRSPLHF. CDR3 coding DNA: TGCGCCAGCAGCCCCGGTGCGGGACAGGGTAGATCACCCCTCCACTTT.

This chain uses TRBV30 with TRBJ2-7; tentatively, D is TRBD2 (5 bases). From germline, CDR1 is GTSNPN and CDR2 SVGIG (reference sequence). V was shortened by 1 base and J by 0 bases, with 10 bases between the two germline ends. The CDR3 runs 14 residues. The DNA for the CDR3 is TGTGCCTGGAGTGAGGGAACTAGCTCCTACGAGCAGTACTTC. Its translation is CAWSEGTSSYEQYF.

The chain recombines TRBV9 with TRBJ2-3, with TRBD1 as a possible D gene (5 bases). Germline lookup yields CDR1 SGDLS and CDR2 YYNGEE. The V end lost 3 bases, the J end lost 1 base, and 12 bases lay between the germline ends. The CDR3 has 15 residues. The CDR3 sequence is CASSAQVGGTDTQYF. The CDR3 nucleotides read TGTGCCAGCAGCGCACAGGTCGGAGGCACAGATACGCAGTATTTT. The full variable domain, its missing parts supplied by reference TRBV9 and TRBJ2-3, is DSGVTQTPKHLITATGQRVTLRCSPRSGDLSVYWYQQSLDQGLQFLIQYYNGEERAKGNILERFSAQQFPDLHSELNLSSLELGDSALYFCASSAQVGGTDTQYFGPGTRLTVL.

This chain links TRBV27 with TRBJ2-2; 8 bases are a match to TRBD2. Germline CDR1 MNHEY, CDR2 SMNVEV (reference sequence). The J segment lost 1 base and the V segment lost 2 bases, leaving 3 bases of the junction unmatched. The CDR3 consists of 16 residues. The CDR3 protein is CASSLSGGRNTGELFF. CDR3 coding DNA: TGTGCCAGCAGTTTAAGCGGGGGTAGGAACACCGGGGAGCTGTTTTTT.

V is TRBV13 and J is TRBJ2-3; D may be TRBD1 or TRBD2 (7 bases each). From germline, CDR1 is PRHDT and CDR2 FYEKMQ (reference sequence). This CDR3 comprises 14 residues. Trimming took 10 bases from V and 5 from J, leaving 19 bases between them. The CDR3 reads CATRGGAWEDTQYF. The CDR3, as DNA: TGTGCCACCAGGGGGGGAGCTTGGGAAGATACGCAGTATTTT.